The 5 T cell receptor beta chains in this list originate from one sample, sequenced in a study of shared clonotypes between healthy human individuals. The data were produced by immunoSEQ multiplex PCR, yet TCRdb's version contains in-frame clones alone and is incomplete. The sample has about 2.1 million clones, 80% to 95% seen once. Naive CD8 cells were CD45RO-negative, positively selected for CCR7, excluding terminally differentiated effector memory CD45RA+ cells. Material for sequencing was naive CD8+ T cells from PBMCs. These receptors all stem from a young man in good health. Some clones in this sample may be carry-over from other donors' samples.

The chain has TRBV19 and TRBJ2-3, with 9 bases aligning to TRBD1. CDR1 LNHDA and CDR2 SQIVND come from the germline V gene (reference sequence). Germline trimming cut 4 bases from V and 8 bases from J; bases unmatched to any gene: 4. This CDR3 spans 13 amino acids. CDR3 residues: CASSTSQGATQYF. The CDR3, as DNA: TGTGCCAGTAGTACCTCACAGGGGGCTACGCAGTATTTT.

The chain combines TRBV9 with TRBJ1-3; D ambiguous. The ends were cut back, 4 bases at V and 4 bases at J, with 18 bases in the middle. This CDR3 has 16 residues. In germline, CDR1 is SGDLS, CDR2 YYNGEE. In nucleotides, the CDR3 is TGTGCCAGCAGCTCCCGTCCCAAAGGGATCGGAAACACCATATATTTT. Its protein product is CASSSRPKGIGNTIYF.

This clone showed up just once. The CDR3 region is CATSRDGQGLLYEQYF. CDR3 nucleotides: TGTGCCACCAGCAGAGATGGTCAGGGTTTACTCTACGAGCAGTACTTC. The rearrangement links TRBV15 to TRBJ2-7, with a possible D match to TRBD1 (5 bases). In germline, CDR1 is LNHNV, CDR2 YYDKDF (reference sequence). This CDR3 contains 16 residues. The germline V and J ends were trimmed by 0 bases and 3 bases, with 15 bases remaining between them.

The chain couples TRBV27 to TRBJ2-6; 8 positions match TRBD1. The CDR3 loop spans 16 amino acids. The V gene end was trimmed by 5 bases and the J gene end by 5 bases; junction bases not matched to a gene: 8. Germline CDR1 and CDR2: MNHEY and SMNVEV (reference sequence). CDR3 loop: CASSPGQGVRANVLTF. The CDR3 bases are TGTGCCAGCAGTCCTGGACAGGGAGTAAGGGCCAACGTCCTGACTTTC.

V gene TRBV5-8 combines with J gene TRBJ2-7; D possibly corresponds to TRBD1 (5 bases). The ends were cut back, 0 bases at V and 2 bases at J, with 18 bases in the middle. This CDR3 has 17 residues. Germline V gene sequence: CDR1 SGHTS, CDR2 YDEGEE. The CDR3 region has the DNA TGTGCCAGCAGCTTGGCCAATGGACGCAGGGCCACCTACGAGCAGTACTTC. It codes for CASSLANGRRATYEQYF.